The clone carrying this TCR beta chain has more than one count but fewer than ten. Its antigen is as yet unknown. One end of the junction varies from germline; a read error may be responsible. Pregnant or lactating patients were excluded, as were those with uncontrolled infection or other autoimmune disease. The study based diagnoses on clinical symptoms, serum thyroxine and TRAb, thyroid ultrasound and orbital computed tomography. Amplification of TCR beta CDR3 regions used RNA as the template. The study used the HTBI primer set for a first-round RT-PCR of the TCR CDR3. One entry per CDR3 protein results from TCRdb running MiXCR on the multiplex PCR reads. The sample records about 510,000 distinct CDR3 sequences, over 35% being singletons. The record originates from a study of T cells in Graves' hyperthyroidism and ophthalmopathy. Study-level findings and limits: Most clonotypes that expanded in the thyroid above 0.001 also showed up in blood. Model predictions of ophthalmopathy came a median around 6.5 months before onset.

Per the germline V gene, CDR1 is SNHLY and CDR2 is FYNNEI. The CDR3 covers 13 residues. The V gene is TRBV2, the J gene TRBJ1-1; 7 bases align to TRBD1. The sample consisted of peripheral blood or thyroid tissue (not recorded which). This sequence was found in an adult woman with Graves' disease, either hyperthyroidism or ophthalmopathy (not recorded which). CDR3 nucleotide sequence: TGTGCCTCAAACAGGGGAGCGAACACTGAAGCTTTCTTC. Protein: CASNRGANTEAFF.